The source of this TCR beta chain is a study of T cell responses to AZD1222 COVID-19 vaccine. Findings of the study overall: Clonal diversity may have been underestimated in mostly white British donors. Researchers took repertoire samples only after the peak T cell response had come.

Worth noting for this clone: Its antigen is not identified.

Profiled with immunoSEQ multiplex PCR; TCRdb holds only in-frame clones, not every one. Of 150,000 or so clones in the sample, roughly nine tenths were seen once. The sample was peripheral blood, taken 28 days after the second AZD1222 dose. This TCR was sampled from an adult who received the AZD1222 COVID-19 vaccine.

The CDR3 spells CASSLDGGTNTEAFF. DNA of the CDR3: TGTGCCAGCAGCTTAGACGGGGGGACAAACACTGAAGCTTTCTTT. The gene calls are TRBV7-6 and TRBJ1-1, with D possibly being TRBD1 (6 bases). Deletions cut 1 base from V and 2 bases from J, with 11 bases between. CDR1 SGHVS and CDR2 FNYEAQ come from the germline V gene. There are 15 residues in the CDR3.